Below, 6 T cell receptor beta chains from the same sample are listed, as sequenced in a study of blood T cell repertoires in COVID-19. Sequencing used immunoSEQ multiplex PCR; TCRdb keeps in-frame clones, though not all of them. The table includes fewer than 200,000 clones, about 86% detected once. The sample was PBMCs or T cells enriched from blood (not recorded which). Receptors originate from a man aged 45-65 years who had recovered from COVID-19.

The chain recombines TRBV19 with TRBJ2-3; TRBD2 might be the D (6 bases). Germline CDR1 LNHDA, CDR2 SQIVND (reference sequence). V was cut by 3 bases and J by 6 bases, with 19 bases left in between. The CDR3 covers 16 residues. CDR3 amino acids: CASSMRGGGRMDTQYF. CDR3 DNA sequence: TGTGCCAGTAGTATGAGGGGTGGGGGGAGAATGGATACGCAGTATTTT.

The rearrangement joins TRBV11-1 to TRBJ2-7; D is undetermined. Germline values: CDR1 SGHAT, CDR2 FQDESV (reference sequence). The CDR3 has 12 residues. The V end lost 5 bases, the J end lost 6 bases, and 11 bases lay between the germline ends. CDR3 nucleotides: TGTGCCAGCAGCAGCGACCAGATCGAGCAGTACTTC. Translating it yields CASSSDQIEQYF.

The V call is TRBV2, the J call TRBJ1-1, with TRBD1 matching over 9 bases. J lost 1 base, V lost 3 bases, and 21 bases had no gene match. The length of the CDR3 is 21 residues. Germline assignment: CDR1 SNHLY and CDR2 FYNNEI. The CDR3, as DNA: TGTGCCAGCAGTGATCGGTTAGGCTTAGGGACAGGGTATTTCGGGAACACTGAAGCTTTCTTT. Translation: CASSDRLGLGTGYFGNTEAFF.

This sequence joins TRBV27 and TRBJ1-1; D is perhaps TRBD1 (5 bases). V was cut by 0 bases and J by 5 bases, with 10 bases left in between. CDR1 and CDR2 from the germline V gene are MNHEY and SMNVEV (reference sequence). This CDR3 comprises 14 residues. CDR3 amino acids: CASSLSSRGTEAFF. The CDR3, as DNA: TGTGCCAGCAGTTTATCGTCTCGGGGGACTGAAGCTTTCTTT.

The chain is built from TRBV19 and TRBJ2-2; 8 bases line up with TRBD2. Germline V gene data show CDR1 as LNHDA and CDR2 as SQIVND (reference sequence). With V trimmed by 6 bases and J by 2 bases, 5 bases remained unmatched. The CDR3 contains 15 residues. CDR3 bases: TGTGCCAGTAGCGCGGGGGGCATTAACACCGGGGAGCTGTTTTTT. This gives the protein CASSAGGINTGELFF.

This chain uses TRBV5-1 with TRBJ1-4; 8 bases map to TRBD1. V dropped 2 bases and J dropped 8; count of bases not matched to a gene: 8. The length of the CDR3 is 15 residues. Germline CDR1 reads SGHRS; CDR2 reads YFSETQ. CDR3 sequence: CASSLGQGGGEKLFF. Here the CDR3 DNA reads TGCGCCAGCAGCTTAGGACAGGGAGGGGGAGAAAAACTGTTTTTT. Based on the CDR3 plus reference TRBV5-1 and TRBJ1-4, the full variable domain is KAGVTQTPRYLIKTRGQQVTLSCSPISGHRSVSWYQQTPGQGLQFLFEYFSETQRNKGNFPGRFSGRQFSNSRSEMNVSTLELGDSALYLCASSLGQGGGEKLFFGSGTQLSVL.